The present entry profiles one TCR beta chain with its context. Its antigen is as yet unknown. This table comes from immunoSEQ multiplex PCR, and its TCRdb copy is limited to in-frame clones, with some not included. The sample shows hundreds of thousands of clones, approximately 86% of them seen only once. There are 19 residues in the CDR3. Germline-derived CDR1 and CDR2 are SGDLS and YYNGEE. The ends lost 0 bases at V and 8 bases at J; junction bases unmatched: 17. The sample originates from a study of Ad26.COV2.S vaccination and SARS-CoV-2 variants. At the level of the study: Participant was drawn from the COV1001 Ad26.COV2.S trial arm. By the intramuscular route, Ad26.COV2.S was given once, or twice 56 days apart.

The treatment denotes: roughly 18 received Ad26.COV2.S at low or high dose, single or two shots; several received placebo; per-sample allocation not given. At day 63 after the first vaccine or placebo injection, samples were drawn. The donor's status was that of an adult aged 18-55 years in Boston. Regarding the study as a whole: Measures of TCR breadth and depth may have fallen short of total T cell responses.

The source was peripheral blood, collected in a trial of Ad26.COV2.S vaccine versus placebo. The source of this sequence is a person aged 18-60 years who received the Ad26.COV2.S COVID-19 vaccine or a placebo. The J gene is TRBJ2-4, the V gene TRBV9, with 10 bases aligning to TRBD2. The CDR3: CASSVDPLAGDRGGDIQYF. CDR3 bases: TGTGCCAGCAGCGTAGATCCCCTAGCGGGAGATAGAGGTGGGGACATTCAGTACTTC.